A single sample is the source of the 16 T cell receptor beta chains below, sequenced in a study of CD8 T cells in Susac syndrome. RNA amounts of roughly 0.45 to 1 ug underwent reverse transcription with random hexamers. MiXCR, run by TCRdb on the immunoSEQ multiplex PCR reads, gives a single entry per CDR3 protein. Of 80,000 or so distinct CDR3 sequences listed, about 95% were seen once; the top ten hold 0.41%. Sequenced sample: CD8+ T cells from PBMCs. The receptors were sampled from a human donor with Susac syndrome.

This sequence joins TRBV20-1 and TRBJ1-5; 9 nucleotides line up with TRBD1. After removal of 5 bases from V and 4 bases from J, the junction contained 9 bases not matched to a gene. The CDR3 consists of 15 residues. The germline gives CDR1 DFQATT, CDR2 SNEGSKA (reference sequence). This CDR3 is CSAFPPGQGNQPQHF. The DNA of the CDR3 is TGCAGTGCTTTCCCACCTGGACAGGGGAATCAGCCCCAGCATTTT.

The chain uses TRBV20-1 and TRBJ2-7; D may be TRBD2 (6 bases). Germline V CDR1 and CDR2: DFQATT, SNEGSKA (reference sequence). This CDR3 contains 14 residues. Between the trimmed V and J ends, which lost 1 base and 0 bases, there was a span of 10 bases. This CDR3 is CSARARRGSYEQYF. The DNA for the CDR3 is TGCAGTGCTAGAGCTCGGAGGGGCTCCTACGAGCAGTACTTC.

This chain links TRBV11-1 with TRBJ2-5; 10 nucleotides match TRBD1. V was clipped by 5 bases and J by 0 bases; unmatched bases: 3. Germline CDR1 and CDR2: SGHAT and FQDESV (reference sequence). The CDR3 consists of 15 residues. The CDR3 nucleotides are TGTGCCAGCAGCCCCGGGACAGGGGACCAAGAGACCCAGTACTTC. Its protein is CASSPGTGDQETQYF.

V gene TRBV6-2 or TRBV6-3 combines with J gene TRBJ2-1; 8 bases are a match to TRBD1. The germline gives CDR1 MNHEY, CDR2 SVGEGT. This CDR3 contains 12 residues. V trimming: 10 bases; J trimming: 10 bases; junction bases outside the gene matches: 9. The CDR3 sequence is CATWQGALEQFF. The CDR3 bases are TGTGCCACCTGGCAGGGGGCTCTCGAGCAGTTCTTC.

In this sample, this clonotype turned up once. Germline is not matched at one junction end, which may reflect a read error. The chain combines TRBV24-1 with TRBJ1-1; TRBD1 is a possible D gene (6 bases). CDR3 length: 14 amino acids. Germline-derived CDR1 and CDR2 are KGHDR and SFDVKD. As DNA, the CDR3 is TGTGCCACCAGAGACGGACAGCTGAACGCTGAAGCTTTCTTT. Translated: CATRDGQLNAEAFF.

The chain is built from TRBV2 and TRBJ2-3, with a weak D call TRBD1 (5 bases). This CDR3 is built from 14 residues. V lost 8 bases and J 6 bases, leaving 18 bases between the germline ends. Germline CDR1 reads SNHLY; CDR2 reads FYNNEI. The CDR3 protein is CASPSREPGDTQYF. Here the CDR3 DNA reads TGTGCCAGCCCTAGTCGTGAGCCAGGGGATACGCAGTATTTT.

The CDR3 loop reads CSVNIAGRVYNEQFF. CDR3 nucleotides: TGCAGCGTCAACATAGCGGGTCGTGTGTACAATGAGCAGTTCTTC. The J gene is TRBJ2-1, the V gene TRBV29-1; TRBD2 agrees at 7 bases. The V and J ends lost 6 bases and 4 bases, in that order; junction bases with no gene match: 12. CDR3 length equals 15 residues. Germline V gives CDR1 SQVTM, CDR2 ANQGSEA.

This clonotype was recorded once. The genes are TRBV24-1 and TRBJ2-1; D may be TRBD1 (5 bases). V lost 1 base and J 5 bases, leaving 14 bases between the germline ends. Germline CDR1 and CDR2: KGHDR and SFDVKD. The CDR3 is 16 amino acids. The DNA of the CDR3 is TGTGCCACCAGTGATTTCCGGGCAGGGCTTGACAATGAGCAGTTCTTC. This gives the protein CATSDFRAGLDNEQFF.

The chain joins TRBV5-5 to TRBJ2-3, with D hard to call. From germline, CDR1 is SGHKS and CDR2 YYEKEE (reference sequence). The CDR3 sequence is 15 residues long. Trimming pared 0 bases from V and 2 bases from J, leaving 10 bases between. CDR3 DNA sequence: TGTGCCAGCAGCTTGGGACTCCTATACACAGATACGCAGTATTTT. Protein: CASSLGLLYTDTQYF.

V gene TRBV20-1 combines with J gene TRBJ1-1; D unclear. Germline V gene lookup returns CDR1 DFQATT and CDR2 SNEGSKA (reference sequence). This CDR3 comprises 16 residues. V was pared by 4 bases and J by 4 bases, with 22 bases between. CDR3 nucleotides: TGCAGTGCTAAGGAAACACTGAGCACTGGAATCACTGAAGCTTTCTTT. It is translated as CSAKETLSTGITEAFF.

This clonotype was observed a single time. The CDR3 nucleotides read TGTGCCAGCAGCTTTAGGGCTACCTATAATTCACCCCTCCACTTT. It translates to CASSFRATYNSPLHF. The gene calls are TRBV7-3 and TRBJ1-6, with D unclear. Trimming cost V 3 bases and J 2 bases, with 8 bases left between them. The CDR3 contains 15 residues. The germline CDR1 and CDR2 sequences are SGHTA and FQGTGA.

This chain uses TRBV20-1 with TRBJ2-1; possibly TRBD1 for D (6 bases). The ends were cut back, 0 bases at V and 0 bases at J, with 21 bases in the middle. Per the germline V gene, CDR1 is DFQATT and CDR2 is SNEGSKA (reference sequence). CDR3 size: 19 residues. CDR3 protein: CSARDIGQSVSRSYNEQFF. The CDR3 coding sequence is TGCAGTGCTAGAGACATCGGACAGAGTGTATCTCGCTCCTACAATGAGCAGTTCTTC.

This chain links TRBV7-3 with TRBJ2-2; TRBD1 might be the D (5 bases). V dropped 5 bases and J dropped 6 bases, with 22 bases sitting between them. The CDR3 runs to 17 residues. In germline, CDR1 is SGHTA, CDR2 FQGTGA. The CDR3 reads CASSAIAQGRGAGELFF. CDR3 nucleotide sequence: TGTGCCAGCAGCGCCATCGCTCAGGGTCGCGGAGCCGGGGAGCTGTTTTTT.

This sequence joins TRBV7-8 and TRBJ2-1; the D is unclear. The ends were cut back, 5 bases at V and 12 bases at J, with 14 bases in the middle. Per germline, CDR1 SGHVS and CDR2 FQNEAQ. This CDR3 has 12 amino acids. The CDR3 DNA reads TGTGCCAGCAGCCCCCTTATGGTCGGGCAGTTCTTC. Translated: CASSPLMVGQFF.

V and J are TRBV5-1 and TRBJ1-2; D gene uncertain. Trimming stripped 3 bases from V and 4 bases from J, with 10 bases between. The CDR3 totals 13 residues. Germline lookup yields CDR1 SGHRS and CDR2 YFSETQ. The CDR3 protein is CASSYDITYGYTF. CDR3 coding DNA: TGCGCCAGCAGCTATGACATTACCTATGGCTACACCTTC.

The chain links TRBV20-1 to TRBJ1-6; perhaps TRBD1 as D (6 bases). Looked up from germline, CDR1 is DFQATT and CDR2 is SNEGSKA (reference sequence). V gave up 4 bases and J gave up 17 bases, with 15 bases separating them. This CDR3 is 11 amino acids long. The CDR3 reads CSAIHPGVIHF. The CDR3 region has the DNA TGCAGTGCTATACATCCAGGGGTCATCCACTTT.